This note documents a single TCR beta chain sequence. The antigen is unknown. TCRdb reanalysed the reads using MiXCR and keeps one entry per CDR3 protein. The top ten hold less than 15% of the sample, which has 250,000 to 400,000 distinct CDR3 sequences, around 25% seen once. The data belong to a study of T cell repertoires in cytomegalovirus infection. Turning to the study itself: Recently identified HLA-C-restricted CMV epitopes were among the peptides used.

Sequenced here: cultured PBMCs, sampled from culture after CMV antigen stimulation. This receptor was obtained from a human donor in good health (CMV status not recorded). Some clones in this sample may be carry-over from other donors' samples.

The CDR3 sequence: CASSLGRRSGRGADTQYF. Written as DNA, the CDR3 is TGTGCCAGCAGTTTAGGACGGAGAAGCGGGCGAGGGGCAGATACGCAGTATTTT. V and J are TRBV12-3 or TRBV12-4 and TRBJ2-3; weak D call: TRBD2 (6 bases). V dropped 1 base and J dropped 4 bases, with 21 bases sitting between them. This CDR3 region has 18 residues.